The table lists the clone carrying this TCR beta chain with a few counts. The data originate from a study of T-cell memory formation after mild COVID-19. The length of the CDR3 is 15 residues. CDR1 is SGDLS and CDR2 is YYNGEE in the germline V gene. V gave up 4 bases and J gave up 0 bases, with 10 bases separating them. TCRdb recomputed calls from the 5' RACE reads with MiXCR, one row per CDR3 protein. The sample yields under 300,000 distinct CDR3 sequences, around 17% seen once. The clonotype originates from a young man who had mild COVID-19 (a few samples of this study predate the infection). Cell type and time point are not known. V and J are TRBV9 and TRBJ2-2; perhaps D is TRBD1 or TRBD2 (5 bases each). Sequencing was carried out using PBMCs or a T cell subset sorted from them (not recorded which). The CDR3 nucleotides are TGTGCCAGCAGCCCTCGGGACCCGAACACCGGGGAGCTGTTTTTT. This encodes CASSPRDPNTGELFF.